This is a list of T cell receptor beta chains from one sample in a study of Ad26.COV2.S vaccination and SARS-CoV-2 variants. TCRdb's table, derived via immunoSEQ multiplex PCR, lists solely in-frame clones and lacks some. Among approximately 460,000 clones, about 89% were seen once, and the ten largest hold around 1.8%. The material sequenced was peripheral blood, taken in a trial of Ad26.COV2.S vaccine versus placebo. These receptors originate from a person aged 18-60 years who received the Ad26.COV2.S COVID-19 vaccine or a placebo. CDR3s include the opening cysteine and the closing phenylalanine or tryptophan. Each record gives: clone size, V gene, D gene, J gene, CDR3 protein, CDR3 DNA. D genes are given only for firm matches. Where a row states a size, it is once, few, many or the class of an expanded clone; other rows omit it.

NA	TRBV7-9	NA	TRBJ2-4	CASSSHGGSKNIQYF	TGTGCCAGCAGCTCACACGGGGGATCCAAAAACATTCAGTACTTC
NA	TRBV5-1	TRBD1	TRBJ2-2	CASSQGAGTGELFF	TGCGCCAGCAGTCAGGGGGCAGGAACCGGGGAGCTGTTTTTT
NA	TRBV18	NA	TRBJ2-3	CASTQNIGGVSSTDTQYF	TGTGCCAGCACGCAAAACATTGGCGGGGTCTCTAGCACAGATACGCAGTATTTT
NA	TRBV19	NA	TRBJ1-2	CASTKSSGTANYGYTF	TGTGCCAGTACTAAAAGTAGCGGGACCGCAAACTATGGCTACACCTTC
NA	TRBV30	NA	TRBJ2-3	CAWSRDSTDTQYF	TGTGCCTGGAGCCGGGACAGCACAGATACGCAGTATTTT
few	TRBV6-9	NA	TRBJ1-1	CASSPSGWRGLKDTEAFF	TGTGCCAGCAGTCCCTCGGGCTGGAGGGGCCTGAAGGACACTGAAGCTTTCTTT
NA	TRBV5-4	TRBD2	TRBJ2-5	CASSPGGETQYF	TGTGCCAGCAGCCCGGGGGGAGAGACCCAGTACTTC
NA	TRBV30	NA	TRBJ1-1	CAWTGASVGAFF	TGTGCCTGGACCGGGGCATCGGTGGGAGCTTTCTTT
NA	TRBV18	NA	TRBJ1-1	CASSPQSNTEAFF	TGTGCCAGCTCACCCCAGTCGAACACTGAAGCTTTCTTT
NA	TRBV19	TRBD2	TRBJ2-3	CASSTLAGGGDTQYF	TGTGCCAGTAGTACCCTAGCGGGAGGTGGAGATACGCAGTATTTT
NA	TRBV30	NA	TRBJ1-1	CAWSVNRDTEAFF	TGTGCCTGGAGTGTAAACAGGGACACTGAAGCTTTCTTT
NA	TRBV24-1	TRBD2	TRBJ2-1	CATSASGGPLGNEQFF	TGTGCCACCAGTGCTAGCGGGGGGCCTCTTGGTAATGAGCAGTTCTTC
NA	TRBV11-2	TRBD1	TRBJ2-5	CASSPLQGAGKTQYF	TGTGCCAGCAGCCCTCTTCAGGGGGCAGGGAAGACCCAGTACTTC
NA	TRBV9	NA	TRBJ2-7	CASSVGGLGDYEQYF	TGTGCCAGCAGCGTAGGTGGACTTGGGGATTACGAGCAGTACTTC
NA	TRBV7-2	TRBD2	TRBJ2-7	CASSFLPTAGGSYEQYF	TGTGCCAGCAGCTTCCTCCCCACGGCGGGGGGCTCCTACGAGCAGTACTTC
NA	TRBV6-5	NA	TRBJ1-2	CASSYSDLYGYTF	TGTGCCAGCAGTTACTCCGACCTCTACGGCTACACCTTC
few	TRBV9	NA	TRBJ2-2	CASSVVVSPPGELFF	TGTGCCAGCAGCGTAGTTGTATCACCTCCCGGGGAGCTGTTTTTT
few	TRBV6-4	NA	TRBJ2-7	CASSDSEGPEQYF	TGTGCCAGCAGTGACTCAGAGGGCCCCGAGCAGTACTTC
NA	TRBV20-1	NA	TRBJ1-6	CSATPSVPLHF	TGCAGTGCTACCCCTTCGGTACCCCTCCACTTT
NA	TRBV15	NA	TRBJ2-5	CATSRAAGETQYF	TGTGCCACCAGCAGGGCCGCTGGAGAGACCCAGTACTTC
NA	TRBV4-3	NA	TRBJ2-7	CASSQDLVSAQQYF	TGCGCCAGCAGCCAAGATCTGGTTTCAGCCCAGCAGTACTTC
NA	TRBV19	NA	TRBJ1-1	CASKTDMNTEAFF	TGTGCCAGTAAGACAGACATGAACACTGAAGCTTTCTTT
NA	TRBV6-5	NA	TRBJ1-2	CASRNYYRAVGGYTF	TGTGCCAGCAGGAACTACTACAGGGCCGTAGGGGGCTACACCTTC
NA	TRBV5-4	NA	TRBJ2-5	CASSFLLETGMETQYF	TGTGCCAGCAGCTTCTTACTCGAGACTGGGATGGAGACCCAGTACTTC
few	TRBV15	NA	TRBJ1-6	CATSRDLGNNSPLHF	TGTGCCACCAGCAGAGATCTAGGGAATAATTCACCCCTCCACTTT
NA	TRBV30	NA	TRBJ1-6	CAWSLEGISGNSPLHF	TGTGCCTGGAGTTTAGAGGGGATCTCAGGGAATTCACCCCTCCACTTT
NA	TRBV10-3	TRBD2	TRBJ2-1	CAISETSGRFNEQFF	TGTGCCATCAGTGAGACTAGCGGGAGGTTTAATGAGCAGTTCTTC
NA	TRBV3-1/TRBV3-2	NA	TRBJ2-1	CASSQDPGTPTYNEQFF	TGTGCCAGCAGCCAAGATCCCGGGACGCCTACATACAATGAGCAGTTCTTC
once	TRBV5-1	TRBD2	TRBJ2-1	CASSLARGRGNEQFF	TGCGCCAGCAGCTTGGCTCGGGGGAGGGGCAATGAGCAGTTCTTC
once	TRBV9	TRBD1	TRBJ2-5	CASSAAQGSQETQYF	TGTGCCAGCAGCGCCGCACAGGGGTCCCAAGAGACCCAGTACTTC
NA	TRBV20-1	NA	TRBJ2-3	CSASTSHTDTQYF	TGCAGTGCTAGTACTTCCCACACAGATACGCAGTATTTT
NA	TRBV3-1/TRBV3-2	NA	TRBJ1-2	CATGRTGGPYGYTF	TGTGCCACTGGGCGGACCGGAGGGCCCTATGGCTACACCTTC
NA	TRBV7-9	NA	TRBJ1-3	CASSLAENTIYF	TGTGCCAGCAGCTTAGCGGAGAACACCATATATTTT
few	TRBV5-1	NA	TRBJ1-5	CASSFSGDQPQHF	TGCGCCAGCAGCTTCTCAGGGGATCAGCCCCAGCATTTT
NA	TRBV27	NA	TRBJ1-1	CASSAGVSGTEAFF	TGTGCCAGCAGTGCGGGGGTATCGGGCACTGAAGCTTTCTTT
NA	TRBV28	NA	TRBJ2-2	CASSFEGLGKRELFF	TGTGCCAGCAGTTTCGAGGGACTGGGGAAACGGGAGCTGTTTTTT
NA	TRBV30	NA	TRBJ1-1	CAWSRVRGRAFF	TGTGCCTGGAGTAGGGTCAGGGGTCGGGCTTTCTTT
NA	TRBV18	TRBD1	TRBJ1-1	CASSMTGGEAFF	TGTGCCAGCTCAATGACAGGGGGGGAAGCTTTCTTT
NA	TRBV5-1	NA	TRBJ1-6	CASSFRGVASPLHF	TGCGCCAGCAGCTTTCGCGGGGTTGCTTCACCCCTCCACTTT
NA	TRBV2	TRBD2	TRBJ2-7	CASLLGSGMSSYEQYF	TGTGCCAGTCTACTTGGTAGCGGGATGAGCTCCTACGAGCAGTACTTC
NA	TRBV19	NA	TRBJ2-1	CASSPGGGGTNGEQFF	TGTGCCAGTAGCCCGGGCGGAGGCGGAACCAACGGGGAGCAGTTCTTC
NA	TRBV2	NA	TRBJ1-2	CASRPQGFRGYTF	TGTGCCAGCAGACCCCAGGGGTTTCGGGGCTACACCTTC
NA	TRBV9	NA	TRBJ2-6	CASSITPEGSGANVLTF	TGTGCCAGCAGCATAACACCCGAAGGGTCTGGGGCCAACGTCCTGACTTTC
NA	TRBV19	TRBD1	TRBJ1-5	CASRNGQGRPSQPQHF	TGTGCCAGTAGGAACGGACAGGGTCGGCCGAGTCAGCCCCAGCATTTT
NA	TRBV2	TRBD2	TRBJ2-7	CASSAGLAGVYEQYF	TGTGCCAGCAGCGCCGGACTAGCGGGTGTCTACGAGCAGTACTTC